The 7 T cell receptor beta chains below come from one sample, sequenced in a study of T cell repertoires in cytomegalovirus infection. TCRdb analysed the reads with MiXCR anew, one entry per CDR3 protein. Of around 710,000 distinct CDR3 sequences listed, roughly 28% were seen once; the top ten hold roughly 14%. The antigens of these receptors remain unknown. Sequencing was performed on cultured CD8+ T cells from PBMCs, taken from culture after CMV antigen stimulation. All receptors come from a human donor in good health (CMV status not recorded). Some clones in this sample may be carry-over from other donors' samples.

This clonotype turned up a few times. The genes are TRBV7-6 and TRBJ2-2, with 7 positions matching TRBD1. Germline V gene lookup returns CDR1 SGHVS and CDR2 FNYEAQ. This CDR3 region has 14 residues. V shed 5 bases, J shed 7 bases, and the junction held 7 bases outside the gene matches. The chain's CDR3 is CASSPGQRYGELFF. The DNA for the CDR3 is TGTGCCAGCAGCCCGGGACAGAGATACGGGGAGCTGTTTTTT.

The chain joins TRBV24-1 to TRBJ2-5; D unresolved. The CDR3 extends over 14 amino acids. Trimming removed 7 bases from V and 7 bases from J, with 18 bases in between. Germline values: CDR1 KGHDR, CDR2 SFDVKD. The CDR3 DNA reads TGTGCCACCAGGCCAGTGCCGGTGAAGGGGACCCAGTACTTC. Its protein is CATRPVPVKGTQYF.

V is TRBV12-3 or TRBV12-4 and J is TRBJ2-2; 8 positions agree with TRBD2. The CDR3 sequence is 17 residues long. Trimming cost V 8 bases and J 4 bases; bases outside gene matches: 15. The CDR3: CASRHSGGASGTGELFF. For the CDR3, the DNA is TGTGCCAGCCGCCATTCCGGGGGGGCATCGGGCACCGGGGAGCTGTTTTTT.

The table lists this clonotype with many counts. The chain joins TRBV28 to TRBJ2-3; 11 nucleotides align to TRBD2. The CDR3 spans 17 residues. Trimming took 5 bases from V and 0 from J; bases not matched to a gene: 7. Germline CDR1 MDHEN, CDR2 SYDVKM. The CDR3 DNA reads TGTGCCAGCAGTCCAATACTAGCGGGGGTGAGCACAGATACGCAGTATTTT. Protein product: CASSPILAGVSTDTQYF.

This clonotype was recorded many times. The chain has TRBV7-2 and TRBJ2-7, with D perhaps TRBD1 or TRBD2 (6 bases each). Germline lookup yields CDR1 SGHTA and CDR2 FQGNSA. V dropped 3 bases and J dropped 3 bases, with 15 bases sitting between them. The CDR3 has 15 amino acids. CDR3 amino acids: CASSFDLGGSYEQYV. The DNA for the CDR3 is TGTGCCAGCAGCTTCGACCTAGGGGGGAGCTACGAGCAGTACGTC.

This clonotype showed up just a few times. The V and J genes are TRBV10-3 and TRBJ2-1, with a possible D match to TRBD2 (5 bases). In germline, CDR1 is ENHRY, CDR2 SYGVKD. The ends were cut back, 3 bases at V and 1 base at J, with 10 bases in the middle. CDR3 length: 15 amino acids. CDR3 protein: CAISDEGVSYNEQFF. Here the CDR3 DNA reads TGTGCCATCAGTGATGAGGGAGTATCCTACAATGAGCAGTTCTTC.

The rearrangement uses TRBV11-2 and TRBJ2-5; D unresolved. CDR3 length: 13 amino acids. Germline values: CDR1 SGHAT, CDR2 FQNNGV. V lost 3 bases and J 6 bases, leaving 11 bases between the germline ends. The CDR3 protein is CASSFDLGKTQYF. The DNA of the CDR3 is TGTGCCAGCAGCTTTGACCTGGGGAAGACCCAGTACTTC.